The clone carrying this T cell receptor (beta chain) was observed a few times. Its antigen is unknown. CDR3 length: 14 amino acids. V lost 2 bases to trimming and J lost 4 bases, with 11 bases between them. The data derive from a study of response to subunit inactivated influenza vaccine. Study results and caveats: Seasonal influenza vaccination, on each occasion, was suggested by the authors to recruit few new T cells.

TCRdb independently ran MiXCR on the RT-PCR reads; one entry per CDR3 protein. The sample yields around 200,000 distinct CDR3 sequences, around an eighth seen once. The chain combines TRBV12-3 or TRBV12-4 with TRBJ1-1; no clear D. This specimen was CD8+ T cells sorted from PBMCs, taken 4 to 6 days after vaccination. This TCR came from a man aged 45-65 years who received an inactivated influenza vaccine. Here the CDR3 DNA reads TGTGCCAGCAGTTTATCGGACCACCTCACTGAAGCTTTCTTT. This encodes CASSLSDHLTEAFF.